The present entry profiles one T cell receptor beta chain with its context. Germline V gene lookup returns CDR1 LNHDA and CDR2 SQIVND (reference sequence). Unmatched junction bases numbered 12, after V lost 6 bases and J lost 7 bases. The CDR3 has 16 residues. This sample stems from a study of blood T cell repertoires in COVID-19. TCRdb's table, derived via immunoSEQ multiplex PCR, lists solely in-frame clones and lacks some. The sample holds approximately 150,000 clones, approximately 86% seen once. The receptor comes from a woman aged 80 or older with COVID-19, enrolled during active disease. The rearrangement joins TRBV19 to TRBJ1-4; 9 bases match TRBD1. Sequenced: peripheral blood. CDR3 protein: CASSLGQGLTREKLFF. The CDR3, as DNA: TGTGCCAGTAGCCTGGGACAGGGATTGACACGTGAAAAACTGTTTTTT.